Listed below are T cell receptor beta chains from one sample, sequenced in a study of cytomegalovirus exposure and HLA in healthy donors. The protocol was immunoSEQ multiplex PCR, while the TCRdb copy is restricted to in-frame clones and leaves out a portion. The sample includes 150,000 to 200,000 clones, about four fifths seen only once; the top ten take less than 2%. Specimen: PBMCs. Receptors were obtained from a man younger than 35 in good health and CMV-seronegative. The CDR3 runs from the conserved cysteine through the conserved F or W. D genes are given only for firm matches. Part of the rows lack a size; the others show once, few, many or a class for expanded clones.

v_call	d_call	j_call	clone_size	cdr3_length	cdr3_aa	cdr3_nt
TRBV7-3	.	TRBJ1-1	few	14	CASSSRGRGTEAFF	TGTGCCAGCAGCTCCCGAGGGCGTGGAACTGAAGCTTTCTTT
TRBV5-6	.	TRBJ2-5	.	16	CASSSGEGGTGETQYF	TGTGCCAGCAGCTCCGGAGAGGGGGGGACAGGAGAGACCCAGTACTTC
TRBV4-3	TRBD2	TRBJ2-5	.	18	CASSQGLAGATYQETQYF	TGCGCCAGCAGCCAGGGACTAGCGGGGGCCACGTACCAAGAGACCCAGTACTTC
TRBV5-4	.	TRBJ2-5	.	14	CASSLPGNQETQYF	TGTGCCAGCAGCTTGCCAGGGAACCAAGAGACCCAGTACTTC
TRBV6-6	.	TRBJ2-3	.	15	CASSYVASGTDTQYF	TGTGCCAGCAGTTACGTGGCTAGCGGCACAGATACGCAGTATTTT
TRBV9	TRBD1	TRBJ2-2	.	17	CASSVAGTGANTGELFF	TGTGCCAGCAGCGTAGCTGGGACAGGGGCGAACACCGGGGAGCTGTTTTTT
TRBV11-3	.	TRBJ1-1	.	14	CASSPGLGNTEAFF	TGTGCCAGCAGCCCGGGACTCGGAAACACTGAAGCTTTCTTT
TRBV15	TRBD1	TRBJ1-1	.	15	CATSRSGQVGTEAFF	TGTGCCACCAGCAGAAGTGGACAGGTAGGAACTGAAGCTTTCTTT
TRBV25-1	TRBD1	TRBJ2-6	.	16	CASSDGTGPGANVLTF	TGTGCCAGCAGTGATGGGACAGGGCCAGGGGCCAACGTCCTGACTTTC
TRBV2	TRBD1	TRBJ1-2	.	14	CASSRTGTLYGYTF	TGTGCCAGCAGCAGGACAGGAACCCTCTATGGCTACACCTTC
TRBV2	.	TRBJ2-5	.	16	CASSTLIAAIPETQYF	TGTGCCAGCAGTACCCTTATAGCGGCGATCCCAGAGACCCAGTACTTC
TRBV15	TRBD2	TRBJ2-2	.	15	CATSVAGWNTGELFF	TGTGCCACCAGCGTAGCGGGGTGGAACACCGGGGAGCTGTTTTTT
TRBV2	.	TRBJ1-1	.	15	CASRKLLQGLYEAFF	TGTGCCAGCAGGAAACTACTTCAGGGCCTCTATGAAGCTTTCTTT
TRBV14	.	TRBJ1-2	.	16	CASSRLGGDRGYGYTF	TGTGCCAGCAGCCGCCTGGGGGGGGATCGGGGCTATGGCTACACCTTC
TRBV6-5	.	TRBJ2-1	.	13	CASSRGRLNEQFF	TGTGCCAGCAGTCGAGGTAGGCTCAATGAGCAGTTCTTC
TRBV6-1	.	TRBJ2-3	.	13	CASKRTHTDTQYF	TGTGCCAGCAAGAGGACACACACAGATACGCAGTATTTT
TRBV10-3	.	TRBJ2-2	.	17	CAISEGGVGPNTGELFF	TGTGCCATCAGTGAGGGGGGCGTAGGGCCGAACACCGGGGAGCTGTTTTTT
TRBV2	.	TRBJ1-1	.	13	CASSDDRNTEAFF	TGTGCCAGCAGTGACGACAGGAACACTGAAGCTTTCTTT
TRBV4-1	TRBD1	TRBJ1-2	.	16	CASSPLTGGDNYGYTF	TGCGCCAGCAGCCCCCTAACAGGGGGCGATAACTATGGCTACACCTTC
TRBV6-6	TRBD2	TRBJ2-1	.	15	CASSPTTSGNNEQFF	TGTGCCAGCAGTCCAACGACTAGCGGGAACAATGAGCAGTTCTTC
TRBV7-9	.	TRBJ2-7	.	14	CASSYLSGEDEQYF	TGTGCCAGCAGCTACCTCTCTGGAGAGGACGAGCAGTACTTC
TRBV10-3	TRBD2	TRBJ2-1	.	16	CAISDYGLAGYNEQFF	TGTGCCATCAGTGACTACGGACTAGCGGGTTACAATGAGCAGTTCTTC
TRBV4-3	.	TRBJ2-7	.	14	CASSQARGSYEQYF	TGCGCCAGCAGCCAGGCGAGAGGGTCCTACGAGCAGTACTTC
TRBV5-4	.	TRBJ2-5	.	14	CASSPVGDQETQYF	TGTGCCAGCAGCCCGGTGGGAGACCAAGAGACCCAGTACTTC
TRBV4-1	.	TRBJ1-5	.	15	CASSQASYSNQPQHF	TGCGCCAGCAGCCAAGCCAGTTATAGCAATCAGCCCCAGCATTTT
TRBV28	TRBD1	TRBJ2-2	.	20	CASSLSGQGPRGDYTGELFF	TGTGCCAGCAGTTTATCCGGACAGGGACCCCGAGGGGATTACACGGGGGAGCTGTTTTTT
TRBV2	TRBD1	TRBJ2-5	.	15	CASNLRTGTQETQYF	TGTGCCAGCAATCTCCGGACAGGAACCCAAGAGACCCAGTACTTC
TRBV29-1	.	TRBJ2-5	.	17	CSVEGVLATSEQETQYF	TGCAGCGTTGAAGGGGTGCTAGCGACCTCCGAGCAAGAGACCCAGTACTTC
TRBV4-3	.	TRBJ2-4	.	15	CASSQDRTQYLHQYF	TGCGCCAGCAGCCAAGATCGGACACAGTACCTACATCAGTACTTC
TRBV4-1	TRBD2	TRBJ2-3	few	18	CASSQSGTSGRKTDTQYF	TGCGCCAGCAGCCAATCTGGGACTAGCGGGAGGAAAACAGATACGCAGTATTTT
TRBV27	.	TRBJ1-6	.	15	CASSSRQSNNSPLHF	TGTGCCAGCAGCTCCAGACAGAGCAATAATTCACCCCTCCACTTT
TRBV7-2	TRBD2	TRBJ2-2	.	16	CASSLDISGTTGELFF	TGTGCCAGCAGCTTAGATATTAGCGGGACCACCGGGGAGCTGTTTTTT
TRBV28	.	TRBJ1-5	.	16	CASSERRNRRNQPQHF	TGTGCCAGCAGCGAGCGACGAAACAGGCGGAATCAGCCCCAGCATTTT
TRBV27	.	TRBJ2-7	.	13	CATSAKETYEQYF	TGTGCCACCTCGGCAAAGGAGACCTACGAGCAGTACTTC
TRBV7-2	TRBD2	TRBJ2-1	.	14	CASALAGGWNEQFF	TGTGCCAGCGCACTAGCGGGAGGGTGGAATGAGCAGTTCTTC
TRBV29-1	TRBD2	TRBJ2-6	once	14	CSVGREGSVNVLTF	TGCAGCGTTGGGCGGGAGGGCTCGGTCAACGTCCTGACTTTC
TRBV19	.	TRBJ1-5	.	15	CASSIAQFSNQPQHF	TGTGCCAGTAGTATAGCGCAGTTTAGCAATCAGCCCCAGCATTTT
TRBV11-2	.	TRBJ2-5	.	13	CASSSGVQETQYF	TGTGCCAGCAGCTCAGGGGTCCAAGAGACCCAGTACTTC
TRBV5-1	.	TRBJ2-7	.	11	CASSQEYEQYF	TGCGCCAGCAGCCAGGAATACGAGCAGTACTTC
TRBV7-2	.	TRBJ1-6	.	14	CASSFRTVRSPLHF	TGTGCCAGCAGCTTCCGGACAGTGCGGTCACCCCTCCACTTT
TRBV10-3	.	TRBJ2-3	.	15	CAISEVGREADTQYF	TGTGCCATCAGTGAGGTGGGGCGAGAGGCAGATACGCAGTATTTT
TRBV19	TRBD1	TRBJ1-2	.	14	CASSDRDRVYGYTF	TGTGCCAGTAGTGACCGGGACAGGGTTTATGGCTACACCTTC
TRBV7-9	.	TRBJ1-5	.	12	CASAHGEAPQHF	TGTGCCAGCGCCCATGGAGAAGCGCCCCAGCATTTT
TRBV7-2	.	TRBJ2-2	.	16	CASSSRARGLTGELFF	TGTGCCAGCAGCTCGAGAGCTCGCGGACTCACCGGGGAGCTGTTTTTT
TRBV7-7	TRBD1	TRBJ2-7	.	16	CASSLESGTGAYEQYF	TGTGCTAGCAGCTTAGAGTCCGGGACAGGGGCCTACGAGCAGTACTTC